These 30 T cell receptor beta chains were all obtained from the same sample, sequenced in a study of beta chain features in type 1 diabetes. Study-wide points: TCRB CDR3s from Type 1 diabetes patients were moderately but significantly shorter in all four CD4+ subsets.

Their cognate antigens are unknown. Of the isolated RNA, all was reverse transcribed, and so the sequenced material was expressed TCRB transcripts. Assay used: immunoSEQ multiplex PCR; TCRdb lists only in-frame clones, some missing. The top ten clones hold around 0.12% of a sample with over 600,000 clones, around 12% of them seen once. Input material: naive CD4+ T cells from blood. The receptors here all came from a man aged 25-40 years with type 1 diabetes.

This clone was seen a few times. The chain recombines TRBV6-5 with TRBJ2-1; 7 nucleotides align to TRBD1. Trimming cost V 6 bases and J 7 bases; bases outside gene matches: 9. In germline, CDR1 is MNHEY, CDR2 SVGAGI. The CDR3 contains 14 residues. CDR3 in amino acids: CASSQTGSGNEQFF. The CDR3 bases are TGTGCCAGCAGCCAGACAGGGTCAGGGAATGAGCAGTTCTTC.

Only a few counts were recorded for this clone. The V gene is TRBV18, the J gene TRBJ1-1, with 9 nucleotides matching TRBD1. V lost 2 bases, J lost 3 bases, and 4 bases stayed unmatched. This CDR3 has 15 amino acids. Germline V CDR1 and CDR2: KGHSH, LQKENI. The CDR3 sequence: CASSPGTGSDTEAFF. CDR3 DNA sequence: TGTGCCAGCTCACCAGGGACAGGGTCGGACACTGAAGCTTTCTTT.

This clone was observed a handful of times. The chain is built from TRBV5-1 and TRBJ1-5; D gene ambiguous. CDR3 length equals 13 residues. The germline V and J ends were trimmed by 8 bases and 4 bases, with 13 bases remaining between them. CDR1 is SGHRS, CDR2 YFSETQ, per germline. Written as DNA, the CDR3 is TGCGCCAGGCCCAGGACGGGAAATCAGCCCCAGCATTTT. It encodes CARPRTGNQPQHF.

The gene calls are TRBV6-5 and TRBJ1-2, with D perhaps TRBD1 (5 bases). Germline assignment: CDR1 MNHEY and CDR2 SVGAGI. CDR3 length equals 15 residues. The V gene lost 2 bases and the J gene lost 4 bases, with 14 bases spanning the gap. DNA of the CDR3: TGTGCCAGCAGTTACGGGCAGGGTCGAAGCTATGGCTACACCTTC. Its translation: CASSYGQGRSYGYTF.

The table lists this clone with a few counts. No DNA is shown, since the ends of the CDR3 on it are uncertain; the CDR3 is the one TCRdb lists. The V and J genes are TRBV28 and TRBJ2-5. Germline loops: CDR1 MDHEN, CDR2 SYDVKM. With termini counted, the CDR3 has 13 amino acids. This CDR3 reads CASSPSTSETQYF.

The chain has TRBV1 and TRBJ2-1; the table's D call of TRBD2 was not tested on the DNA. TRBV1 is classified as a pseudogene. The CDR3 contains 17 residues. The CDR3 sequence: CTSSQDFRRGPYNEQFF. CDR3 nucleotides: TGCACCAGCAGCCAAGATTTTCGGCGGGGTCCCTACAATGAGCAGTTCTTC.

The J gene is TRBJ2-5, the V gene TRBV5-4; TRBD1 is a possible D gene (5 bases). Germline V gene sequence: CDR1 SGHNT, CDR2 YYREEE (reference sequence). This CDR3 is 14 amino acids long. The germline V and J ends were trimmed by 0 bases and 2 bases, with 8 bases remaining between them. The CDR3 protein is CASSLDPGQETQYF. The CDR3 DNA is TGTGCCAGCAGCTTGGATCCAGGGCAAGAGACCCAGTACTTC.

The chain couples TRBV18 to TRBJ2-1; 10 nucleotides agree with TRBD2. J gave up 1 base and V 0 bases, and 9 bases lay outside the gene matches. Looked up from germline, CDR1 is KGHSH and CDR2 is LQKENI. CDR3 length: 19 residues. Here the CDR3 DNA reads TGTGCCAGCTCACCACCGAGGGGTAGCGGGGGGAAATCCTACAATGAGCAGTTCTTC. It translates to CASSPPRGSGGKSYNEQFF.

This chain links TRBV19 with TRBJ1-1; possible D gene TRBD1, 6 bases. This CDR3 has 13 residues. V lost 7 bases and J lost 4, with 13 bases in between. The germline V gene has CDR1 LNHDA and CDR2 SQIVND (reference sequence). The CDR3 DNA reads as TGTGCCAGTAATCAGGGGAAAAGCACTGAAGCTTTCTTT. It specifies CASNQGKSTEAFF.

This clone was picked up a small number of times. The chain couples TRBV1 to TRBJ2-1; the table's TRBD1 call for D was not verified on the DNA. TRBV1 is noted as a pseudogene. The CDR3 extends over 14 amino acids. DNA of the CDR3: TGCACCAGCAGCCAAGGACAGCCGAGGAATGAGCAGTTCTTC. Its protein is CTSSQGQPRNEQFF.

In this sample, this clone turned up a few times. This chain joins TRBV19 and TRBJ2-3; possibly TRBD1 for D (5 bases). Per the germline V gene, CDR1 is LNHDA and CDR2 is SQIVND (reference sequence). The CDR3 has 15 residues. V lost 4 bases to trimming and J lost 3 bases, with 14 bases between them. This chain's CDR3 is CASSRGQAGTDTQYF. In DNA, the CDR3 is TGTGCCAGTAGTAGAGGACAAGCAGGGACAGATACGCAGTATTTT.

Notes on this clone: Within the sample, other DNA sequences also encode this same CDR3. The gene calls are TRBV29-1 and TRBJ1-2; 8 nucleotides agree with TRBD1. This CDR3 region has 13 residues. The J segment lost 5 bases and the V segment lost 3 bases, leaving 5 bases of the junction unmatched. The germline V gene has CDR1 SQVTM and CDR2 ANQGSEA. CDR3 protein: CSVEAGGGYGYTF. CDR3 nucleotides: TGCAGCGTTGAGGCAGGGGGCGGGTATGGCTACACCTTC.

This clone has just one count. The sample has other DNA sequences that encode this CDR3 too. The chain links TRBV28 to TRBJ1-6, with 10 bases lining up with TRBD1. Germline CDR1 and CDR2: MDHEN and SYDVKM. This CDR3 has 14 amino acids. The J segment lost 7 bases and the V segment lost 7 bases, leaving 4 bases of the junction unmatched. CDR3: CASTPGQGNSPLHF. The CDR3 region has the DNA TGTGCCAGCACTCCGGGACAGGGGAATTCACCCCTCCACTTT.

The chain joins TRBV25-1 to TRBJ1-2, with no clear D. The CDR3 runs 14 residues. The V and J ends lost 2 bases and 4 bases respectively, with 11 bases between them. Germline loops: CDR1 MGHDK, CDR2 SYGVNS. The CDR3 DNA reads TGTGCCAGCAGTGAAGGGCGGAGACTCTATGGCTACACCTTC. It encodes CASSEGRRLYGYTF.

The chain uses TRBV5-1 and TRBJ1-1; 7 nucleotides agree with TRBD1. The CDR3 is made up of 12 amino acids. From germline, CDR1 is SGHRS and CDR2 YFSETQ. V shed 5 bases, J shed 9 bases, and the junction held 7 bases outside the gene matches. Here the CDR3 DNA reads TGCGCCAGCAGTCTCGACAGGGTACAAGCTTTCTTT. Amino acids: CASSLDRVQAFF.

This clone was observed a single time. Other DNA sequences in the sample encode the same CDR3. The CDR3 is CASSLGRGYGYTF. DNA for the CDR3: TGTGCCAGCAGCTTAGGCAGGGGCTATGGCTACACCTTC. This chain joins TRBV11-2 and TRBJ1-2; D is perhaps TRBD1 (6 bases). The CDR3 runs 13 residues. V shed 1 base and J shed 4 bases, with 7 bases lying between them. CDR1 and CDR2 from the germline V gene are SGHAT and FQNNGV.

This clone turned up a few times. The chain joins TRBV6-6 to TRBJ2-3; 9 bases map to TRBD2. The CDR3 totals 16 residues. Losses at the gene ends were 1 base for V and 1 base for J; bases not matched to a gene: 3. From germline, CDR1 is MNHNY and CDR2 SVGAGI (reference sequence). CDR3 loop: CASSYFQRGGTDTQYF. As DNA, the CDR3 is TGTGCCAGCAGTTACTTCCAGCGGGGGGGCACAGATACGCAGTATTTT.

This clone was counted only a few times. This chain uses TRBV5-6 with TRBJ1-4, with 7 bases that match TRBD1. Losses at the gene ends were 4 bases for V and 4 bases for J; bases not matched to a gene: 4. CDR1 and CDR2 from the germline V gene are SGHDT and YYEEEE. The CDR3 sequence is 14 residues long. The CDR3 spells CASSQGGYNEKLFF. The CDR3 bases are TGTGCCAGCAGCCAAGGGGGCTATAATGAAAAACTGTTTTTT. Together with reference TRBV5-6 and TRBJ1-4, the CDR3 gives the full variable domain: DAGVTQSPTHLIKTRGQQVTLRCSPKSGHDTVSWYQQALGQGPQFIFQYYEEEERQRGNFPDRFSGHQFPNYSSELNVNALLLGDSALYLCASSQGGYNEKLFFGSGTQLSVL.

Turning to this clone: The identical CDR3 is also encoded by other nucleotide sequences in the sample. The V gene is TRBV6-5, the J gene TRBJ2-7, with D perhaps TRBD1 (6 bases). Germline V gene sequence: CDR1 MNHEY, CDR2 SVGAGI. CDR3 length: 13 residues. V lost 5 bases and J lost 1, with 9 bases in between. This chain's CDR3 is CASSGTPSYEQYF. In DNA, the CDR3 is TGTGCCAGCAGTGGGACACCTTCCTACGAGCAGTACTTC.

This clone showed up just a few times. Here the CDR3 DNA reads TGTGCCAGCTCACCCCCGGACAGGGCTTCGCAGTATTTT. Translation gives CASSPPDRASQYF. The genes are TRBV18 and TRBJ2-3; 8 bases line up with TRBD1. The CDR3 spans 13 residues. Unmatched junction bases numbered 6, after V lost 3 bases and J lost 10 bases. Germline-derived CDR1 and CDR2 are KGHSH and LQKENI.

This clone has a handful of counts. V usage is TRBV5-4 and J usage is TRBJ2-3; 9 bases align to TRBD1. Trimming at V came to 0 bases and at J to 5 bases, leaving 4 bases not matched to a gene. Per germline, CDR1 SGHNT and CDR2 YYREEE (reference sequence). This CDR3 is built from 15 residues. CDR3 nucleotides: TGTGCCAGCAGCTTGGCAAACAGGGGGCAAGATACGCAGTATTTT. The encoded protein is CASSLANRGQDTQYF.

This clone was seen more than once but under ten times. The chain combines TRBV15 with TRBJ1-1, with 7 nucleotides matching TRBD1. CDR3 length: 12 residues. The V segment lost 4 bases and the J segment 7 bases; nucleotides outside the gene matches: 3. Germline-derived CDR1 and CDR2 are LNHNV and YYDKDF (reference sequence). As DNA, the CDR3 is TGTGCCACCAGCACGAGGACAGGTGAAGCTTTCTTT. Protein: CATSTRTGEAFF.

This chain links TRBV7-6 with TRBJ2-1, with 7 bases matching TRBD2. The CDR3 runs to 15 residues. The trim removed 6 bases at V and 8 bases at J, leaving 13 bases unmatched. Germline-derived CDR1 and CDR2 are SGHVS and FNYEAQ. The CDR3 spells CASSSDGLVDYEQFF. The CDR3 nucleotides are TGTGCCAGCAGTTCGGACGGACTAGTGGATTATGAGCAGTTCTTC.

This sequence joins TRBV7-9 and TRBJ1-4; tentatively, D is TRBD1 (5 bases). Germline CDR1 and CDR2: SEHNR and FQNEAQ (reference sequence). There are 15 residues in the CDR3. With 0 bases removed from V and 8 bases from J, the gap between germline ends came to 13 bases. The chain's CDR3 is CASSLASGWGEKLFF. CDR3 coding DNA: TGTGCCAGCAGCTTAGCAAGCGGATGGGGGGAAAAACTGTTTTTT.

This clone was counted a few times. J is TRBJ2-7 and V is TRBV5-1; D is ambiguous. The CDR3 sequence is 14 residues long. Germline V lookup: CDR1 SGHRS, CDR2 YFSETQ. Trimming cost V 0 bases and J 0 bases, with 7 bases left between them. The CDR3 spells CASSLETYSYEQYF. CDR3 sequence (DNA): TGCGCCAGCAGCTTGGAAACCTACTCCTACGAGCAGTACTTC.

This clone was seen only a few times. The genes are TRBV4-1 and TRBJ1-2; a weak D match, TRBD1 (5 bases). V was shortened by 6 bases and J by 4 bases, with 12 bases between the two germline ends. The CDR3 is 13 amino acids. Germline V gives CDR1 MGHRA, CDR2 YSYEKL. CDR3: CASSLTDGYGYTF. The CDR3 DNA is TGCGCCAGCAGTCTGACAGACGGCTATGGCTACACCTTC.

This clone was observed a few times. The chain uses TRBV9 and TRBJ1-3, with D maybe TRBD1 (6 bases). V was trimmed by 3 bases and J by 0 bases, leaving 10 bases between them. This CDR3 has 15 residues. The germline CDR1 and CDR2 sequences are SGDLS and YYNGEE. CDR3 in amino acids: CASSAGQISGNTIYF. The CDR3 coding sequence is TGTGCCAGCAGCGCCGGACAGATCTCTGGAAACACCATATATTTT.

This chain links TRBV7-6 with TRBJ2-1; 7 bases are a match to TRBD1. The ends lost 5 bases at V and 6 bases at J; junction bases unmatched: 10. CDR3 length equals 15 residues. Germline values: CDR1 SGHVS, CDR2 FNYEAQ. CDR3 protein: CASSHRRTGGNEQFF. As DNA, the CDR3 is TGTGCCAGCAGCCATCGACGGACAGGCGGCAATGAGCAGTTCTTC. Full variable domain (rest looked up from reference TRBV7-6 and TRBJ2-1): GAGVSQSPRYKVTKRGQDVALRCDPISGHVSLYWYRQALGQGPEFLTYFNYEAQQDKSGLPNDRFSAERPEGSISTLTIQRTEQRDSAMYRCASSHRRTGGNEQFFGPGTRLTVL.

Regarding this clone: The junction shows a germline mismatch at one end, possibly a read error. This sequence joins TRBV2 and TRBJ1-4; D unclear. The germline CDR1 and CDR2 sequences are SNHLY and FYNNEI. The CDR3 runs 15 residues. CDR3 residues: CASIRKASTNEKLFF. The DNA for the CDR3 is TGTGCCAGCATTCGGAAGGCATCAACCAATGAAAAACTGTTTTTT.

In this sample, this clone turned up a few times. Other nucleotide sequences from this sample produce the same CDR3. CDR3 nucleotides: TGCGCCAGCAGCTTAGGGACTGTGAACACCGGGGAGCTGTTTTTT. This sequence encodes CASSLGTVNTGELFF. The rearrangement uses TRBV5-1 and TRBJ2-2; a weak D match, TRBD2 (6 bases). The CDR3 covers 15 residues. The germline CDR1 and CDR2 sequences are SGHRS and YFSETQ. Trimming cost V 2 bases and J 1 base, with 9 bases left between them.